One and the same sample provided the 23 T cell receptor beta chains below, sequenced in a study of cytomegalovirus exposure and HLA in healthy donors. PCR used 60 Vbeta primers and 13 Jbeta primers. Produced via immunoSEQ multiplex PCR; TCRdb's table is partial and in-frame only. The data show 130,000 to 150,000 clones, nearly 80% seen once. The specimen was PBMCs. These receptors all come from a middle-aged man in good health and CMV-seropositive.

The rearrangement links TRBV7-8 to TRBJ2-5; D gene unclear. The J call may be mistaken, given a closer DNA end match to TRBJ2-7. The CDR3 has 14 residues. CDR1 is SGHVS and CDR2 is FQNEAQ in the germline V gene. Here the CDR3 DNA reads TGTGCCAGCAGGCAAACACAGATCTCCTACGAGCAGTACTTC. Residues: CASRQTQISYEQYF.

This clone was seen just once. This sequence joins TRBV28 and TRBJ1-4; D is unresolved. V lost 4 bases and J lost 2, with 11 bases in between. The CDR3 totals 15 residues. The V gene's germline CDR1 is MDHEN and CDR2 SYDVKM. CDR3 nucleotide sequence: TGTGCCAGCAGTTCCTTCGGAGTCACTAATGAAAAACTGTTTTTT. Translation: CASSSFGVTNEKLFF. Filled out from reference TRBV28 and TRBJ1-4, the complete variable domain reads DVKVTQSSRYLVKRTGEKVFLECVQDMDHENMFWYRQDPGLGLRLIYFSYDVKMKEKGDIPEGYSVSREKKERFSLILESASTNQTSMYLCASSSFGVTNEKLFFGSGTQLSVL.

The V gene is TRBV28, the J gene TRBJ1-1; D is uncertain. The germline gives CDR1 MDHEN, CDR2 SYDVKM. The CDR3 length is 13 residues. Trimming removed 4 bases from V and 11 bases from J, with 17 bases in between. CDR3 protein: CASSSGDTLRAFF. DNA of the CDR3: TGTGCCAGCAGTTCCGGGGATACACTGAGGGCTTTCTTT.

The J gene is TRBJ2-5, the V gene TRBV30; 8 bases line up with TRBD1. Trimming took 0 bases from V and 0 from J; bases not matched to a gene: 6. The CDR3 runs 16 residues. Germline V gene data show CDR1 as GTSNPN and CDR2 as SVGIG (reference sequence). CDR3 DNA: TGTGCCTGGAGTGTACCAGCAGGGGGCTACCAAGAGACCCAGTACTTC. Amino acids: CAWSVPAGGYQETQYF. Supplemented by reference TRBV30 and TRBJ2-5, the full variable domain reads SQTIHQWPATLVQPVGSPLSLECTVEGTSNPNLYWYRQAAGRGLQLLFYSVGIGQISSEVPQNLSASRPQDRQFILSSKKLLLSDSGFYLCAWSVPAGGYQETQYFGPGTRLLVL.

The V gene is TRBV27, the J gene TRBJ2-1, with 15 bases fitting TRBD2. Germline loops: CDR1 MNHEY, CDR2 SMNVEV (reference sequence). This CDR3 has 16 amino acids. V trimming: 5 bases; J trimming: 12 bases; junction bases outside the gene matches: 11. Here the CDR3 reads CASSTLGLAGGPGQFF. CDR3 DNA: TGTGCCAGCAGTACTCTCGGACTAGCGGGAGGGCCGGGGCAGTTCTTC.

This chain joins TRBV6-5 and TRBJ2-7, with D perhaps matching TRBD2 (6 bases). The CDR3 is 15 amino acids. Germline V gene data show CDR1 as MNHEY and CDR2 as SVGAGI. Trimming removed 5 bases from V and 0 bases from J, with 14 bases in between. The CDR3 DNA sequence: TGTGCCAGCAGTCTCCGGGACTCGGGCTCCTACGAGCAGTACTTC. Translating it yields CASSLRDSGSYEQYF.

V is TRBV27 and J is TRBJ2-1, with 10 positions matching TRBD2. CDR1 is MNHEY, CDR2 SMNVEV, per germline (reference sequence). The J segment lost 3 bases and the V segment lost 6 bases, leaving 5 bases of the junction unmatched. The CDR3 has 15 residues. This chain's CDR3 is CASSPSGRGYNEQFF. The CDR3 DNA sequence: TGTGCCAGCAGCCCTAGCGGGAGAGGCTACAATGAGCAGTTCTTC.

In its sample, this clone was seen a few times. The CDR3 loop reads CASSQVSGAGAGELFF. The CDR3 bases are TGCGCCAGCAGCCAAGTTTCAGGGGCTGGGGCCGGGGAGCTGTTTTTT. The rearrangement joins TRBV4-1 to TRBJ2-2; tentative D call: TRBD1 (6 bases). CDR3 size: 16 residues. V lost 1 base to trimming and J lost 6 bases, with 15 bases between them. Germline V gene lookup returns CDR1 MGHRA and CDR2 YSYEKL.

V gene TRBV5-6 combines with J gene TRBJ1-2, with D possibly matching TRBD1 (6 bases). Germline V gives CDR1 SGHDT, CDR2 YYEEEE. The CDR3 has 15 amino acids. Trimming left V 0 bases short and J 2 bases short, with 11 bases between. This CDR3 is CASSLVRTANYGYTF. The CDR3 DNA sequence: TGTGCCAGCAGCTTGGTGAGGACAGCAAACTATGGCTACACCTTC.

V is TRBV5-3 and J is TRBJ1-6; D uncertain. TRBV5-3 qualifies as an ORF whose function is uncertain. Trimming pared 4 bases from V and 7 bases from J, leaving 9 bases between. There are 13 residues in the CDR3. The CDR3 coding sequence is TGTGCCAGAAGCCCAACAGAAAATTCACCCCTCCACTTT. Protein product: CARSPTENSPLHF.

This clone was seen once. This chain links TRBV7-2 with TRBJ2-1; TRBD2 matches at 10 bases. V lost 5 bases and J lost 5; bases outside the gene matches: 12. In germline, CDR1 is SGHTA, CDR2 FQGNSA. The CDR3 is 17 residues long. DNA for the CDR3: TGTGCCAGCAGCCATGGCCTGGGACTAGCGACCAACAATGAGCAGTTCTTC. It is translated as CASSHGLGLATNNEQFF.

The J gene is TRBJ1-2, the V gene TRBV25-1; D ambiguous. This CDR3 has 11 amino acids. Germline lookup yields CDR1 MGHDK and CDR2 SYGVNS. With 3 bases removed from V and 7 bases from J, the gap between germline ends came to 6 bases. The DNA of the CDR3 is TGTGCCAGCAGTGATCTTTTTGGCTACACCTTC. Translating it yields CASSDLFGYTF.

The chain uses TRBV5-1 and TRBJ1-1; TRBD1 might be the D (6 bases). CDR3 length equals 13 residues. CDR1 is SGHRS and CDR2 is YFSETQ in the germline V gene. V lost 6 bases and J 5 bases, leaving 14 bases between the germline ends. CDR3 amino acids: CASTHRVGTEAFF. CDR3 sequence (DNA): TGCGCCAGCACCCACAGGGTAGGAACTGAAGCTTTCTTT.

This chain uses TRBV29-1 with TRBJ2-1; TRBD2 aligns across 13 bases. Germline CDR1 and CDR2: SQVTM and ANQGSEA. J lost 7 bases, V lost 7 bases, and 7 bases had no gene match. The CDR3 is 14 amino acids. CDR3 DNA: TGCAGCGGCGGACTAGCGGGAGCTTTTAATGAGCAGTTCTTC. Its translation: CSGGLAGAFNEQFF.

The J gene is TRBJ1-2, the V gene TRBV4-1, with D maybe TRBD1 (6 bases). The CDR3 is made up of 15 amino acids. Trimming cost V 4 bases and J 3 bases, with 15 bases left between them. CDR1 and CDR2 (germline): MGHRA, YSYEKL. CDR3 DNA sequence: TGCGCCAGCAGCCTCAAGGGGGGGCGCGACTATGGCTACACCTTC. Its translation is CASSLKGGRDYGYTF.

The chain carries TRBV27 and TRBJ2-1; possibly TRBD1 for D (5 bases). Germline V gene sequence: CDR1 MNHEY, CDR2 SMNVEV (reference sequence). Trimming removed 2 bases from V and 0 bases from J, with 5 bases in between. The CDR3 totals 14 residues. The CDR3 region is CASSLGASYNEQFF. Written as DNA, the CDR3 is TGTGCCAGCAGTTTAGGGGCCTCCTACAATGAGCAGTTCTTC.

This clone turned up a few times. CDR3 sequence reads: CASKVEDSSYNEQFF. CDR3 nucleotide sequence: TGTGCCAGCAAGGTCGAGGATAGCTCCTACAATGAGCAGTTCTTC. The chain links TRBV6-4 to TRBJ2-1; D uncertain. There are 15 residues in the CDR3. Trimming took off 7 bases at V and 0 bases at J, with 13 bases between the two ends. Germline V CDR1 and CDR2: MRHNA, SNTAGT.

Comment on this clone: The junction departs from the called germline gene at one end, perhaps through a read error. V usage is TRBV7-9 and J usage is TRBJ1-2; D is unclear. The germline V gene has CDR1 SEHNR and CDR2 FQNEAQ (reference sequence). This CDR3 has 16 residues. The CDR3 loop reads CSSSLAQSRANYGYTF. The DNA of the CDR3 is TGTTCCAGCAGCTTAGCGCAAAGTCGGGCTAACTATGGCTACACCTTC.

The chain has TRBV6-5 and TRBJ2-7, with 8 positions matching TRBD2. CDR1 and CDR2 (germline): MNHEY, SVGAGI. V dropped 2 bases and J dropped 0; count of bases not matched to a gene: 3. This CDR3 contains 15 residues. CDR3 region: CASSYGGGTSYEQYF. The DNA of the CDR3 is TGTGCCAGCAGTTACGGCGGGGGGACCTCCTACGAGCAGTACTTC.

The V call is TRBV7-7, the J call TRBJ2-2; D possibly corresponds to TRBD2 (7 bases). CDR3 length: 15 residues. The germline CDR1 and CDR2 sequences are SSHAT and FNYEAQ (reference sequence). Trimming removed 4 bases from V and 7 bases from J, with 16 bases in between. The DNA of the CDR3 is TGTGCCAGCAGCTACGGGGGGCGGTTGGACGGGGAGCTGTTTTTT. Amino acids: CASSYGGRLDGELFF. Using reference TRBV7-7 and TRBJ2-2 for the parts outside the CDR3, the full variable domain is GAGVSQSPRYKVTKRGQDVTLRCDPISSHATLYWYQQALGQGPEFLTYFNYEAQPDKSGLPSDRFSAERPEGSISTLTIQRTEQRDSAMYRCASSYGGRLDGELFFGEGSRLTVL.

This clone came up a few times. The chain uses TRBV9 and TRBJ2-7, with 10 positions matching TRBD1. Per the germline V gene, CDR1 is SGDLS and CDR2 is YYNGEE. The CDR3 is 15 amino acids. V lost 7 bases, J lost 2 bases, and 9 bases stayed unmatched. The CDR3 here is CASSSPGQGTYEQYF. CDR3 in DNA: TGTGCCAGCTCCTCCCCGGGACAGGGGACCTACGAGCAGTACTTC. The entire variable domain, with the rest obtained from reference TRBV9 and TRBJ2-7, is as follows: DSGVTQTPKHLITATGQRVTLRCSPRSGDLSVYWYQQSLDQGLQFLIQYYNGEERAKGNILERFSAQQFPDLHSELNLSSLELGDSALYFCASSSPGQGTYEQYFGPGTRLTVT.

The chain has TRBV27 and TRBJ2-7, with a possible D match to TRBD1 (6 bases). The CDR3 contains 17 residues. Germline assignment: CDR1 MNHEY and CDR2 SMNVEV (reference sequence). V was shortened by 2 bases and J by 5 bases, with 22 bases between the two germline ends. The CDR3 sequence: CASSLQWTGTTVDEQYF. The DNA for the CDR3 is TGTGCCAGCAGTTTACAATGGACCGGGACAACCGTCGACGAGCAGTACTTC.

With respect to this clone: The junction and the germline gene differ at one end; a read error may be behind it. The CDR3 region has the DNA TGTTCCAGCAGACTAGTAGTAGGTGAGCAGTTCTTC. Its translation is CSSRLVVGEQFF. The chain uses TRBV7-9 and TRBJ2-1; D possibly corresponds to TRBD2 (6 bases). In germline, CDR1 is SEHNR, CDR2 FQNEAQ (reference sequence). CDR3 length: 12 residues.